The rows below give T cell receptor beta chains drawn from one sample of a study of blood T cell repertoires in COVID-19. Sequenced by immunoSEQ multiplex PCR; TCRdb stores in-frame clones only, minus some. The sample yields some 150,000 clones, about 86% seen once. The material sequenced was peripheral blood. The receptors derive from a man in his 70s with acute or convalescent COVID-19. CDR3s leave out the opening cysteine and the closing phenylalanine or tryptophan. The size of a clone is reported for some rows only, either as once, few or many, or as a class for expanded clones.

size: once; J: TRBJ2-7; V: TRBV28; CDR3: ASSDRGPIYEQY
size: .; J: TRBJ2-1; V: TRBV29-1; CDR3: SVAGTSGNNEQF
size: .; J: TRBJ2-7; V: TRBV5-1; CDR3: ASSVGRSGGSYEQY
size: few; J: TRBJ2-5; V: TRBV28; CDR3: ASSPGQGLRETQY
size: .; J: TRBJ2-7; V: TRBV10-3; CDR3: AISDPIYEQY
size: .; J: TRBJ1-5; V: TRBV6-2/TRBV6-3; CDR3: ASSYSPIRRFNQPQH
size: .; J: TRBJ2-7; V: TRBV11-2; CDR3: ASSLVSGSNEQY
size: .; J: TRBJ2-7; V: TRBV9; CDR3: ASGGQGESEQY
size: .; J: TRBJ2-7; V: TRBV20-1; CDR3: SAQQGYEQY
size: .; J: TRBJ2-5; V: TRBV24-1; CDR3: ATGTVETQY
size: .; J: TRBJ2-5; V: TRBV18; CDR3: ASSTQGAGETQY
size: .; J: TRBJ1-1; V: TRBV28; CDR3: ASSPPRYTEAF
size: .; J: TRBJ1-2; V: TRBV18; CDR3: ASSPTGVVNGYT
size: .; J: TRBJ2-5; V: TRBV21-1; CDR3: ASSNGQGEETQY